The clone carrying this T cell receptor beta chain has more than one count but fewer than ten. What it binds is not known. The source of the sample is a study of shared clonotypes between healthy human individuals. Assay: immunoSEQ multiplex PCR; the TCRdb copy retains only in-frame clones and omits some. The sample shows approximately 2.1 million clones, approximately 95% of them seen only once. After removal of 3 bases from V and 0 bases from J, the junction contained 2 bases not matched to a gene. Germline lookup yields CDR1 SGHNT and CDR2 YYREEE (reference sequence). The CDR3 loop spans 17 amino acids. Researchers partitioned CD4+ cells into CD45RA+ naive and CD45RA-negative memory subsets. Findings and caveats of the study: Sequencing depth was a factor that was expected to affect clonotype sharing among donors. Sampling included only blood; tissue repertoires likely differ.

The receptor comes from a man aged 18 to 35 in good health. Some clones in this sample may be carry-over from other donors' samples. Sequencing was done on a sample of naive CD4+ T cells from PBMCs. Documented subset: CD45RA+ positively selected. The V call is TRBV5-4, the J call TRBJ2-1, with 14 nucleotides matching TRBD2. CDR3 residues: CASSSGTSGSSYNEQFF. The CDR3 coding sequence is TGTGCCAGCAGCTCGGGGACTAGCGGGAGCTCCTACAATGAGCAGTTCTTC. Using reference TRBV5-4 and TRBJ2-1 for the parts outside the CDR3, the full variable domain is ETGVTQSPTHLIKTRGQQVTLRCSSQSGHNTVSWYQQALGQGPQFIFQYYREEENGRGNFPPRFSGLQFPNYSSELNVNALELDDSALYLCASSSGTSGSSYNEQFFGPGTRLTVL.